One sample yielded the 30 T cell receptor beta chains listed below, sequenced in a study of response to subunit inactivated influenza vaccine. MiXCR, applied by TCRdb to the RT-PCR reads, yields one record per CDR3 protein. The sample includes approximately 500,000 distinct CDR3 sequences, 10% to 15% of them seen just once. The material sequenced was PBMCs from blood, taken roughly 6 weeks after vaccination. The receptors stem from a man between 50 and 59 years old who received an inactivated influenza vaccine.

The chain is built from TRBV14 and TRBJ2-7; perhaps TRBD1 as D (5 bases). Germline assignment: CDR1 SGHDN and CDR2 FVKESK. Trimming stripped 0 bases from V and 3 bases from J, with 12 bases between. The CDR3 runs 15 residues. The CDR3 reads CASSQDLARVYEQYF. For the CDR3, the DNA is TGTGCCAGCAGCCAAGATCTCGCCAGGGTCTACGAGCAGTACTTC.

The V gene is TRBV20-1, the J gene TRBJ2-7; tentative D call: TRBD1 (5 bases). V was pared by 0 bases and J by 5 bases, with 14 bases between. This CDR3 comprises 14 residues. CDR1 DFQATT and CDR2 SNEGSKA come from the germline V gene (reference sequence). CDR3 residues: CSARDPQGRDEQYF. CDR3 nucleotides: TGCAGTGCTAGAGATCCCCAGGGTAGGGACGAGCAGTACTTC.

At least ten counts were recorded for this clonotype. This sequence joins TRBV3-1 and TRBJ2-5, with D perhaps assigned TRBD1 or TRBD2 (6 bases each). The CDR3 totals 12 residues. The germline V gene encodes CDR1 LGHDT and CDR2 YNNKEL (reference sequence). Trimming cost V 4 bases and J 6 bases, with 9 bases left between them. The CDR3 here is CASSRGAQTQYF. CDR3 in DNA: TGTGCCAGCAGCCGGGGGGCGCAGACCCAGTACTTC.

This clonotype was counted only a few times. The chain carries TRBV5-1 and TRBJ2-1; D gene unclear. Trimming left V 4 bases short and J 5 bases short, with 10 bases between. Germline-derived CDR1 and CDR2 are SGHRS and YFSETQ. This CDR3 contains 13 residues. The CDR3 nucleotides are TGCGCCAGCAGCATTGGCTGGCACAATGAGCAGTTCTTC. This translates into CASSIGWHNEQFF. Based on the CDR3 plus reference TRBV5-1 and TRBJ2-1, the full variable domain is KAGVTQTPRYLIKTRGQQVTLSCSPISGHRSVSWYQQTPGQGLQFLFEYFSETQRNKGNFPGRFSGRQFSNSRSEMNVSTLELGDSALYLCASSIGWHNEQFFGPGTRLTVL.

The V and J genes are TRBV6-5 and TRBJ1-1; D gene ambiguous. Germline V CDR1 and CDR2: MNHEY, SVGAGI. The length of the CDR3 is 15 residues. With 0 bases removed from V and 0 bases from J, the gap between germline ends came to 8 bases. The CDR3 region is CASSYSSGMNTEAFF. CDR3 nucleotide sequence: TGTGCCAGCAGTTACTCGAGTGGTATGAACACTGAAGCTTTCTTT.

Ten or more counts support this clonotype. The CDR3 reads CATSEGQGQGFWKPQHF. CDR3 in DNA: TGTGCCACCAGTGAGGGCCAGGGACAGGGGTTCTGGAAGCCCCAGCATTTT. The chain joins TRBV24-1 to TRBJ1-5; 10 bases align to TRBD1. CDR1 and CDR2 (germline): KGHDR, SFDVKD. Trimming cost V 4 bases and J 8 bases; bases outside gene matches: 13. The length of the CDR3 is 17 residues.

The chain joins TRBV20-1 to TRBJ1-6; D is unclear. This CDR3 is 15 amino acids long. In germline, CDR1 is DFQATT, CDR2 SNEGSKA (reference sequence). Trimming shortened V by 5 bases and J by 3 bases, and 14 bases separated the two germline ends. The DNA for the CDR3 is TGCAGTGCTGGAGCTCAACTGAACTATAATTCACCCCTCCACTTT. Its protein product is CSAGAQLNYNSPLHF.

This clonotype was picked up a small number of times. The chain carries TRBV4-3 and TRBJ2-7; 14 bases match TRBD2. There are 17 residues in the CDR3. Germline V gene lookup returns CDR1 LGHNA and CDR2 YSLEER. Unmatched junction bases numbered 7, after V lost 4 bases and J lost 2 bases. In nucleotides, the CDR3 is TGCGCCAGCAGCCGCGGACTAGCGGGAGGATACCCCTACGAGCAGTACTTC. Protein product: CASSRGLAGGYPYEQYF.

V gene TRBV19 combines with J gene TRBJ2-1; 9 bases fit TRBD1. J gave up 7 bases and V 0 bases, and 13 bases lay outside the gene matches. Germline V lookup: CDR1 LNHDA, CDR2 SQIVND (reference sequence). CDR3 length: 18 residues. CDR3 region: CASSIDLFSGTGRNEQFF. The CDR3 DNA reads TGTGCCAGTAGTATAGATCTATTTTCTGGGACAGGGCGTAATGAGCAGTTCTTC.

The rearrangement uses TRBV24-1 and TRBJ2-3; no reliable D call. The germline V gene encodes CDR1 KGHDR and CDR2 SFDVKD. V lost 3 bases, J lost 6 bases, and 6 bases lay in between. This CDR3 contains 12 residues. The CDR3 region is CATSDPLDTQYF. In DNA form, the CDR3 reads TGTGCCACCAGTGATCCTCTTGATACGCAGTATTTT.

The rearrangement links TRBV7-9 to TRBJ2-3; 11 nucleotides line up with TRBD1. The CDR3 consists of 15 residues. The germline gives CDR1 SEHNR, CDR2 FQNEAQ (reference sequence). The J segment lost 6 bases and the V segment lost 1 base, leaving 3 bases of the junction unmatched. The CDR3 DNA sequence: TGTGCCAGCAGCTTAGGGACAGGGGGCGTCGATACGCAGTATTTT. Encoded protein: CASSLGTGGVDTQYF.

At least ten counts were recorded for this clonotype. V usage is TRBV12-3 or TRBV12-4 and J usage is TRBJ2-4; D unresolved. V lost 5 bases, J lost 7 bases, and 6 bases lay in between. The CDR3 extends over 11 amino acids. The CDR3 nucleotides read TGTGCCAGCAGTACCGCTAACATTCAGTACTTC. Its protein is CASSTANIQYF.

This chain joins TRBV12-3 or TRBV12-4 and TRBJ2-1; maybe TRBD2 (6 bases). CDR3 length equals 15 residues. V lost 6 bases to trimming and J lost 3 bases, with 15 bases between them. The CDR3 bases are TGTGCCAGCAGCCAGTTTGGGGGAGGCTACAATGAGCAGTTCTTC. It is translated as CASSQFGGGYNEQFF.

This clonotype was seen repeatedly, ten times or more. The chain joins TRBV6-2 or TRBV6-3 to TRBJ2-1, with unresolved D. Germline values: CDR1 MNHEY, CDR2 SVGEGT. The V end lost 0 bases, the J end lost 0 bases, and 9 bases lay between the germline ends. This CDR3 region has 16 residues. In DNA, the CDR3 is TGTGCCAGCAGTTACTCGTCTGACGGCTCCTACAATGAGCAGTTCTTC. Amino acid sequence: CASSYSSDGSYNEQFF.

The rearrangement joins TRBV5-1 to TRBJ2-2, with a tentative D call TRBD1 (5 bases). The CDR3 loop spans 15 amino acids. With 1 base removed from V and 4 bases from J, the gap between germline ends came to 11 bases. The V gene's germline CDR1 is SGHRS and CDR2 YFSETQ. The CDR3 nucleotides read TGCGCCAGCAGCTTGTTGCAGGGCGGCACCGGGGAGCTGTTTTTT. Amino acid sequence: CASSLLQGGTGELFF.

This clonotype was observed a handful of times. The chain is built from TRBV27 and TRBJ2-2, with 7 bases fitting TRBD1. This CDR3 is 17 amino acids long. Germline V lookup: CDR1 MNHEY, CDR2 SMNVEV (reference sequence). J was trimmed by 0 bases and V by 5 bases; bases with no gene match: 9. The CDR3 loop reads CASSHSQGVANTGELFF. Written as DNA, the CDR3 is TGTGCCAGCAGTCACAGCCAGGGGGTCGCGAACACCGGGGAGCTGTTTTTT.

The chain uses TRBV19 and TRBJ2-7; the D gene is possibly TRBD1 (6 bases). The V gene lost 4 bases and the J gene lost 0 bases, with 10 bases spanning the gap. The CDR3 covers 14 residues. From germline, CDR1 is LNHDA and CDR2 SQIVND (reference sequence). The CDR3 here is CASSTLGASYEQYF. CDR3 DNA sequence: TGTGCCAGTAGTACCCTGGGGGCCTCCTACGAGCAGTACTTC.

J is TRBJ2-7 and V is TRBV6-2 or TRBV6-3; D is unclear. Germline CDR1 MNHEY, CDR2 SVGEGT. V dropped 6 bases and J dropped 6 bases, with 39 bases sitting between them. This CDR3 comprises 21 residues. CDR3 DNA sequence: TGTGCCAGCAGCCCCAGTTTTATATCGGGTGGAGTCTTTAAGTCGTTATCCGAGCAGTACTTC. Protein product: CASSPSFISGGVFKSLSEQYF.

There are a few counts of this clonotype. The chain joins TRBV5-1 to TRBJ2-1, with 16 bases fitting TRBD2. CDR3 size: 20 residues. Trimming removed 1 base from V and 6 bases from J; junction bases left unmatched: 13. Germline V lookup: CDR1 SGHRS, CDR2 YFSETQ. The CDR3 is CASSLFGTSGGAVSINEQFF. CDR3 nucleotides: TGCGCCAGCAGCTTGTTCGGGACTAGCGGGGGGGCCGTTAGTATCAATGAGCAGTTCTTC.

This clonotype has just a few counts. The V and J genes are TRBV7-2 and TRBJ2-1; 9 bases line up with TRBD2. This CDR3 region has 16 residues. The germline V gene has CDR1 SGHTA and CDR2 FQGNSA. V was clipped by 0 bases and J by 9 bases; unmatched bases: 9. CDR3 loop: CASSLASRGGAFEQFF. CDR3 nucleotides: TGTGCCAGCAGCTTAGCGTCGCGCGGGGGGGCCTTTGAGCAGTTCTTC.

The table lists this clonotype with many counts. J is TRBJ1-2 and V is TRBV6-5; 8 nucleotides line up with TRBD1. V shed 4 bases, J shed 8 bases, and the junction held 9 bases outside the gene matches. The CDR3 is made up of 14 amino acids. The germline CDR1 and CDR2 sequences are MNHEY and SVGAGI. This CDR3 is CASSSAVQGDGYTF. CDR3 nucleotides: TGTGCCAGCAGTTCCGCGGTACAGGGGGACGGCTACACCTTC.

This clonotype was counted ten times or more. The chain uses TRBV7-2 and TRBJ1-1; a possible D gene is TRBD1 (5 bases). CDR1 SGHTA and CDR2 FQGNSA come from the germline V gene. Trimming cost V 5 bases and J 0 bases, with 10 bases left between them. There are 14 residues in the CDR3. CDR3 sequence (DNA): TGTGCCAGCAGCCCCGGGACGGTGAACACTGAAGCTTTCTTT. The encoded protein is CASSPGTVNTEAFF.

V usage is TRBV5-1 and J usage is TRBJ2-5; 7 bases map to TRBD1. This CDR3 contains 13 residues. Germline-derived CDR1 and CDR2 are SGHRS and YFSETQ. The trim removed 3 bases at V and 5 bases at J, leaving 4 bases unmatched. The CDR3 spells CASSSGQSETQYF. The CDR3 bases are TGCGCCAGCAGCTCGGGACAGTCGGAGACCCAGTACTTC.

This clonotype was counted a few times. This rearrangement joins TRBV11-2 to TRBJ2-5, with TRBD1 matching over 7 bases. The CDR3 totals 12 residues. V was clipped by 4 bases and J by 7 bases; unmatched bases: 3. The germline V gene has CDR1 SGHAT and CDR2 FQNNGV. The CDR3, as DNA: TGTGCCAGCAGCTCCCCAGGGGGGACCCAGTACTTC. This encodes CASSSPGGTQYF.

The chain carries TRBV5-1 and TRBJ2-2, with D perhaps matching TRBD2 (6 bases). Germline-derived CDR1 and CDR2 are SGHRS and YFSETQ. This CDR3 has 15 residues. Trimming removed 4 bases from V and 6 bases from J, with 16 bases in between. The CDR3 spells CASSRDPGGPGELFF. In DNA form, the CDR3 reads TGCGCCAGCAGCCGGGACCCCGGAGGGCCCGGGGAGCTGTTTTTT.

This clonotype was found many times. The chain is built from TRBV7-2 and TRBJ2-1; the match to TRBD2 covers 7 bases. In germline, CDR1 is SGHTA, CDR2 FQGNSA. V shed 5 bases, J shed 8 bases, and the junction held 6 bases outside the gene matches. This CDR3 is built from 13 residues. CDR3 residues: CASSVGTTDEQFF. In DNA form, the CDR3 reads TGTGCCAGCAGCGTCGGGACTACCGATGAGCAGTTCTTC.

This clonotype was observed a few times. The chain carries TRBV6-5 and TRBJ2-3, with TRBD2 as a possible D gene (5 bases). Trimming pared 1 base from V and 0 bases from J, leaving 11 bases between. This CDR3 comprises 16 residues. Per germline, CDR1 MNHEY and CDR2 SVGAGI. This chain's CDR3 is CASSYYSGASTDTQYF. The DNA for the CDR3 is TGTGCCAGCAGTTACTACAGCGGCGCAAGCACAGATACGCAGTATTTT.

In its sample, this clonotype was seen a few times. V gene TRBV20-1 combines with J gene TRBJ1-2; 7 nucleotides match TRBD1. The V gene end was trimmed by 3 bases and the J gene end by 7 bases; junction bases not matched to a gene: 8. This CDR3 region has 13 residues. CDR1 is DFQATT, CDR2 SNEGSKA, per germline (reference sequence). In DNA form, the CDR3 reads TGCAGTGCTAGGGGGACAGAGAGTGTTGGCTACACCTTC. Encoded protein: CSARGTESVGYTF.

This clonotype appeared a few times. This sequence joins TRBV27 and TRBJ1-2; D might be TRBD1 (5 bases). V lost 6 bases and J lost 5, with 19 bases in between. This CDR3 region has 15 residues. The germline V gene encodes CDR1 MNHEY and CDR2 SMNVEV (reference sequence). Written as DNA, the CDR3 is TGTGCCAGCAGCTCACGGGGGGTCGGGAGGTATGGCTACACCTTC. Its protein product is CASSSRGVGRYGYTF.

In this sample, this clonotype turned up a few times. The J gene is TRBJ2-7, the V gene TRBV20-1; 11 bases line up with TRBD2. Germline CDR1 reads DFQATT; CDR2 reads SNEGSKA (reference sequence). Trimming removed 4 bases from V and 7 bases from J; junction bases left unmatched: 12. CDR3 size: 15 residues. CDR3 sequence reads: CSANSRLAGRGEQYF. The CDR3 bases are TGCAGTGCTAATTCACGACTAGCGGGAAGGGGTGAGCAGTACTTC.